This T cell receptor (beta chain) came from a study of blood T cell repertoires in COVID-19. Whole-study context: COVID-19 samples collected from the United States, Italy and Spain covered acute and convalescent phases. Sources were T cells, B-cell-depleted T cells, or PBMCs; the material itself was cDNA or gDNA.

The repertoire was sequenced with immunoSEQ multiplex PCR; TCRdb's copy has only in-frame clones and lacks some. Among hundreds of thousands of clones listed, 88% were seen once. V dropped 4 bases and J dropped 2 bases, with 9 bases sitting between them. The germline gives CDR1 MNHEY, CDR2 SVGEGT. The CDR3 contains 14 residues. The chain uses TRBV6-2 or TRBV6-3 and TRBJ2-1; the D gene is possibly TRBD1 (5 bases). The sequencing input was peripheral blood. The receptor's source is a woman between 40 and 55 years old who had recovered from COVID-19. The CDR3 protein is CASSSSDTYNEQFF. CDR3 DNA sequence: TGTGCCAGCAGTTCCTCGGACACCTACAATGAGCAGTTCTTC.